This TCR beta chain was sequenced for a study of shared clonotypes between healthy human individuals. Notes on the study in general: An expected dependence of interdonor clonotype sharing on sequencing depth was noted. Naive subsets tended to show greater estimated richness than memory subsets.

Assay execution took place at the deep level. Replicate PCRs for sorted subsets used around 200 ng DNA; this equaled 30,000 to 35,000 T cell genomes. The assay was immunoSEQ multiplex PCR, and TCRdb's table has in-frame clones only and misses some. The sample records about 980,000 clones, approximately 80% being singletons. Note on this clone: Its antigen is unknown.

The V and J ends lost 0 bases and 6 bases respectively, with 12 bases between them. Germline V lookup: CDR1 SGHRS, CDR2 YFSETQ. This CDR3 is 15 amino acids long. This receptor was identified in a man between 18 and 35 years old in good health. The sample was memory CD4+ T cells sorted from blood. The subset was: CD45RA-negative fraction. The chain links TRBV5-1 to TRBJ1-4; tentatively, D is TRBD1 (5 bases). The CDR3 is CASSLVWGRDEKLFF. The CDR3, as DNA: TGCGCCAGCAGCTTGGTCTGGGGGAGGGATGAAAAACTGTTTTTT.